Following are 10 T cell receptor beta chains from one sample sequenced in a study of shared clonotypes between healthy human individuals. The data were produced by immunoSEQ multiplex PCR, yet TCRdb's version contains in-frame clones alone and is incomplete. This sample yields some 2,500,000 clones, of which less than 95% are seen a single time; 0.37% belongs to the top ten. Sequencing was done on a sample of naive CD4+ T cells from PBMCs. Subset defined: CD45RA+ positively selected. These receptors were collected from a man aged 18 to 30 in good health. Some clones in this sample may be carry-over from other donors' samples.

The chain couples TRBV7-9 to TRBJ2-2; D is perhaps TRBD1 (5 bases). V was cut by 6 bases and J by 8 bases, with 19 bases left in between. This CDR3 region has 15 residues. Germline lookup yields CDR1 SEHNR and CDR2 FQNEAQ (reference sequence). The CDR3, as DNA: TGTGCCAGCAGTTCCGTATCGGCCAACAGGGGGGAGCTGTTTTTT. This translates into CASSSVSANRGELFF.

The V and J genes are TRBV7-9 and TRBJ2-5; possibly TRBD1 for D (6 bases). Germline loops: CDR1 SEHNR, CDR2 FQNEAQ (reference sequence). Trimming stripped 1 base from V and 1 base from J, with 10 bases between. The CDR3 is 15 residues long. The CDR3 coding sequence is TGTGCCAGCAGCTTAGAGGGGGATGGCCAAGAGACCCAGTACTTC. Its protein product is CASSLEGDGQETQYF.

The chain combines TRBV7-9 with TRBJ1-6, with D perhaps matching TRBD1 (6 bases). This CDR3 region has 14 residues. The V end was cut by 3 bases, the J end by 9 bases, with 12 bases between. Germline values: CDR1 SEHNR, CDR2 FQNEAQ (reference sequence). CDR3 protein: CASSFGGPVSPLHF. The CDR3 coding sequence is TGTGCCAGCAGCTTCGGGGGGCCCGTTTCACCCCTCCACTTT.

V is TRBV27 and J is TRBJ2-3, with 11 nucleotides matching TRBD2. This CDR3 has 16 amino acids. The V gene's germline CDR1 is MNHEY and CDR2 SMNVEV (reference sequence). V lost 6 bases and J lost 1; bases outside the gene matches: 6. The CDR3, as DNA: TGTGCCAGCAGCCTTATTAGCGGGAGGGGCACAGATACGCAGTATTTT. Translation: CASSLISGRGTDTQYF.

The J gene is TRBJ2-1, the V gene TRBV28; 8 bases map to TRBD2. J lost 6 bases, V lost 6 bases, and 10 bases had no gene match. The germline V gene has CDR1 MDHEN and CDR2 SYDVKM. The CDR3 sequence is 15 residues long. The CDR3 bases are TGTGCCAGCAGCTTAGGGACGGGAGGGCTCAATGAGCAGTTCTTC. It is translated as CASSLGTGGLNEQFF.

The CDR3 here is CASSVDLGQGYEQYF. CDR3 DNA sequence: TGTGCCAGCAGCGTAGATCTGGGACAGGGCTACGAGCAGTACTTC. This sequence joins TRBV9 and TRBJ2-7, with 9 bases lining up with TRBD1. CDR1 and CDR2 (germline): SGDLS, YYNGEE. V trimming: 0 bases; J trimming: 3 bases; junction bases outside the gene matches: 4. CDR3 length: 15 amino acids.

The rearrangement joins TRBV28 to TRBJ2-2, with 7 bases fitting TRBD1. V lost 5 bases and J lost 7; bases outside the gene matches: 10. The CDR3 consists of 15 residues. Germline CDR1 is MDHEN and CDR2 is SYDVKM. The CDR3 DNA reads as TGTGCCAGCAGTCCCGAAGACAGGGCTGGCGGGGAGCTGTTTTTT. Its translation is CASSPEDRAGGELFF.

This sequence joins TRBV20-1 and TRBJ2-1; either TRBD1 or TRBD2 may fit D (5 bases each). This CDR3 region has 11 residues. The V end lost 6 bases, the J end lost 14 bases, and 17 bases lay between the germline ends. Per the germline V gene, CDR1 is DFQATT and CDR2 is SNEGSKA (reference sequence). CDR3 DNA sequence: TGCAGTGCCCTCTTAGAGGGGAAGAAGTTCTTC. Residues: CSALLEGKKFF.

The chain is built from TRBV28 and TRBJ1-5; D gene uncertain. V was shortened by 7 bases and J by 4 bases, with 11 bases between the two germline ends. In germline, CDR1 is MDHEN, CDR2 SYDVKM. The CDR3 extends over 13 amino acids. Here the CDR3 reads CASIGTYNQPQHF. The DNA for the CDR3 is TGTGCCAGCATTGGCACCTATAATCAGCCCCAGCATTTT.

With respect to this clone: Other DNA sequences in the same sample also yield this CDR3. The J gene is TRBJ2-5, the V gene TRBV9; unclear D gene. Germline V gene data show CDR1 as SGDLS and CDR2 as YYNGEE. The CDR3 is 12 residues long. V was clipped by 4 bases and J by 5 bases, with 9 bases between them. The CDR3 sequence is CASSPLGETQYF. The CDR3 DNA sequence: TGTGCCAGCAGCCCCTTGGGTGAGACCCAGTACTTC.